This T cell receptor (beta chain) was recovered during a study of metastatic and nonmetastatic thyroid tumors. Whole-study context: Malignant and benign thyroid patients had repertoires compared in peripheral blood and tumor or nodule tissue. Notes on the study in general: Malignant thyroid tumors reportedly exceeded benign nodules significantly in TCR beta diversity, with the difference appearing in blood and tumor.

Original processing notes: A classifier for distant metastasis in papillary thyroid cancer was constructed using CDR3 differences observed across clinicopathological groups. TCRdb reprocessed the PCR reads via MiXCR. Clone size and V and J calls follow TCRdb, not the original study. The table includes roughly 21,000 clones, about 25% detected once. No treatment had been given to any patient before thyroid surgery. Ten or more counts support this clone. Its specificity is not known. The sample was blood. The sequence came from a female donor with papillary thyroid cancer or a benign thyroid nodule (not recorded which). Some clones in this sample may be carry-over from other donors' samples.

This CDR3 is CASSLGRANTQYF. Written as DNA, the CDR3 is TGTGCCAGCAGCTTGGGCAGGGCAAATACGCAGTATTTT. The chain combines TRBV5-6 with TRBJ2-3; tentatively, D is TRBD1 (5 bases). The CDR3 totals 13 residues. Deletions cut 0 bases from V and 7 bases from J, with 9 bases between. Germline lookup yields CDR1 SGHDT and CDR2 YYEEEE.